A single T cell receptor (beta chain) is shown here with its context. The sample originates from a study of OX40 agonist ivuxolimab in advanced cancers. Study as a whole: A male proportion of around 86% was recorded, with mean age 60 years and range roughly 23 to 79.

Sequenced by immunoSEQ multiplex PCR; TCRdb stores in-frame clones only, minus some. The table lists around 94,000 clones, 91% of them singletons. J gave up 0 bases and V 7 bases, and 4 bases lay outside the gene matches. Per the germline V gene, CDR1 is MNHEY and CDR2 is SVGAGI. The CDR3 spans 14 residues. Material: CD4+ or CD8+ T cells sorted from blood, obtained in a trial of the OX40 agonist ivuxolimab. The chain is built from TRBV6-5 and TRBJ2-7; TRBD1 matches 9 bases. This receptor was obtained from an adult with an advanced solid tumor such as melanoma, head and neck, liver or kidney cancer. CDR3 in amino acids: CASKGQGSSYEQYF. CDR3 DNA sequence: TGTGCCAGCAAAGGACAGGGGAGCTCCTACGAGCAGTACTTC.